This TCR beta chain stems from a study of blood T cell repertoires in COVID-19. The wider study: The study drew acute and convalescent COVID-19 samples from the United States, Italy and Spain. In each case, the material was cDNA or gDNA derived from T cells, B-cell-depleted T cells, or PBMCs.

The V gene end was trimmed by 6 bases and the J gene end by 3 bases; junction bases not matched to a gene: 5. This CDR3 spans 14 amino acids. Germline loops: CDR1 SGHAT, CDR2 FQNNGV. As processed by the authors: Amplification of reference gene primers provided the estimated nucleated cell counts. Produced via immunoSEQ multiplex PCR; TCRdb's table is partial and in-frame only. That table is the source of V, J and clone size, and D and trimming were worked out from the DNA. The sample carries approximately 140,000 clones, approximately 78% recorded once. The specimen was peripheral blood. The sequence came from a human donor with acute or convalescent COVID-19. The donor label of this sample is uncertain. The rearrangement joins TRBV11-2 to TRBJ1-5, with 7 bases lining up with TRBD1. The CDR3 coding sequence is TGTGCCAGCAGTGGGGACAGTATCAATCAGCCCCAGCATTTT. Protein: CASSGDSINQPQHF.